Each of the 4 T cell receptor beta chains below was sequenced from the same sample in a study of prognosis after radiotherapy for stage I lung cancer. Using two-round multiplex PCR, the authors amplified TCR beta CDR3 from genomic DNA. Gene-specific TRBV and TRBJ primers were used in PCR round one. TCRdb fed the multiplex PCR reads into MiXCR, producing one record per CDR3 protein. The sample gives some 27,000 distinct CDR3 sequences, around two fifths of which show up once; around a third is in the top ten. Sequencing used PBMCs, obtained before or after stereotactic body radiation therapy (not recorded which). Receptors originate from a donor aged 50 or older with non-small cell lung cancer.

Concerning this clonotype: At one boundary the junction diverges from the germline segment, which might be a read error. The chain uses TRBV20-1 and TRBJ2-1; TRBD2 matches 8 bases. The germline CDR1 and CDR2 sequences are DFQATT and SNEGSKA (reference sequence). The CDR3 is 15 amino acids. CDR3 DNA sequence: TGCAGTGCCTTGCCGGTACTAGCGGCCTTCAATGAGCAGCTCTTC. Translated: CSALPVLAAFNEQLF.

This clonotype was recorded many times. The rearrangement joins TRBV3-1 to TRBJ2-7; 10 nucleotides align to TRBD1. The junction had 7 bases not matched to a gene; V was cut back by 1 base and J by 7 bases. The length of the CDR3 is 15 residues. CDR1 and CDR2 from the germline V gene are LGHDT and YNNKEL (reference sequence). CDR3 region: CASSQGTGGVLEQYF. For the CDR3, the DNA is TGTGCCAGCAGCCAAGGGACAGGGGGGGTCTTAGAGCAGTACTTC.

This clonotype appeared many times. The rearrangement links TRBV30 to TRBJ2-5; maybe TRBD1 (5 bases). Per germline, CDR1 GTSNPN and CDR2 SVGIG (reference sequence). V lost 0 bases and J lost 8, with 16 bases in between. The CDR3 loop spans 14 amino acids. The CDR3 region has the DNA TGTGCCTGGAGTGTACTTTTAGGGGCCAGCACCCAGTACTTC. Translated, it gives CAWSVLLGASTQYF.

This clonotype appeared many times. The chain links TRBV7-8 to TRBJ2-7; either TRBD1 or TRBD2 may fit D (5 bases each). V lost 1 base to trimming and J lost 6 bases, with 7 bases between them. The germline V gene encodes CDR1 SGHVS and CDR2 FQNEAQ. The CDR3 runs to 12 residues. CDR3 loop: CASSLGGSEQYF. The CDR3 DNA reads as TGTGCCAGCAGCTTAGGGGGGTCCGAGCAGTACTTC.